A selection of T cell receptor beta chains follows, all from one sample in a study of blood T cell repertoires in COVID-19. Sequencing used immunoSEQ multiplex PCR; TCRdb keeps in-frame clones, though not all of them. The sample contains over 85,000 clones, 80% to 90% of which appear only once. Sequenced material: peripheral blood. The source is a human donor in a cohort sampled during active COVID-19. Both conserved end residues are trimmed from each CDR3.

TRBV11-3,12,ASSLRQYTGELF
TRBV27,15,ASSSLPGQPRPNEQF
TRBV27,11,ATAVQGDYEQY
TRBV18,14,ASSPLGTSKNTEAF
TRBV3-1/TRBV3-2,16,ASSQAPGSDATGNTIY
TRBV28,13,ASSPRRGGVDTQY
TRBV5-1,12,ASSSGTEADTQY
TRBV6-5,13,ASSAGTRGLAVKF
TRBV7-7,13,ASSLSPSGKETQY
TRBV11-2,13,ASSLVRTGKTEAF
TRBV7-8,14,ASSPETGRGGNTIY
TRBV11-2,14,ASSYRGRYGLETQY
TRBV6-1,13,ASSERRQGRDTQY
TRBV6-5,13,ASASWPSVNQPQH
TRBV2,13,ASMERQGANQPQH
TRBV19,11,ASRGRGGETQY
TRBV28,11,ASQTGRGTEAF
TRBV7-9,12,ASSPTGKGYEQY
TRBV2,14,ASSDAITIQTYEQY
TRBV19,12,ASSQSLAVKEQY
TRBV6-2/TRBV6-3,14,ASSYQGTGGNYGYT
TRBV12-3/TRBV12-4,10,ASSTGYYGYT
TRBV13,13,ASSIRDRADGELF
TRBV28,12,ASRLFGQTYGYT
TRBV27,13,ASSPGHGPGSPLH
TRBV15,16,ATSRSKSAGQGYYEQY
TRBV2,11,ASSGELVYEQY
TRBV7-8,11,ASTRSPGETQY
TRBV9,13,ASSSGTSGRSEQF
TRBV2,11,ASVRDNQETQY
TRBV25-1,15,ASSEYQTGTSGNEQY
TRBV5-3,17,ARSWGIDRDRDSNQPQH